This T cell receptor (beta chain) appears in the sequencing data of a study of blood T cell repertoires in COVID-19. Across the study: The samples span acute and convalescent COVID-19 from the United States, Italy and Spain. PBMCs, B-cell-depleted T cells, or T cells provided the cDNA or gDNA that made up the material.

The J segment lost 1 base and the V segment lost 6 bases, leaving 3 bases of the junction unmatched. Per the germline V gene, CDR1 is SGHRS and CDR2 is YFSETQ. There are 14 residues in the CDR3. The authors' processing: Estimation of nucleated cell counts was performed using reference gene primer amplification. Only in-frame clones appear in the TCRdb table, and some are missing; sequencing was by immunoSEQ multiplex PCR. Clone size and V and J calls were adopted from that table, with D and trimming inferred from the DNA. The table shows fewer than 250,000 clones, with around 81% occurring only once.

The receptor comes from a woman in her fifties or sixties with active or convalescent COVID-19. V gene TRBV5-1 combines with J gene TRBJ2-2, with TRBD1 matching 7 bases. Sequenced: peripheral blood. The CDR3 loop is CASIDRENTGELFF. The CDR3 coding sequence is TGCGCCAGCATCGACAGGGAGAACACCGGGGAGCTGTTTTTT.